This TCR beta chain came from a study of T cells in Graves' hyperthyroidism and ophthalmopathy. Researchers took RNA transcripts and amplified the TCR beta CDR3 regions from them. The HTBI primer set was used in a first-round RT-PCR of the TCR CDR3. In TCRdb, the multiplex PCR reads were re-called with MiXCR into one record per CDR3 protein. The sample includes about 640,000 distinct CDR3 sequences, around 20% of them seen just once. CDR3 length: 14 amino acids. Germline CDR1 reads SGHTA; CDR2 reads FQGNSA. Trimming removed 3 bases from V and 4 bases from J, with 13 bases in between. This clonotype was recorded at least ten times.

The chain is built from TRBV7-2 and TRBJ2-7; D not resolved. Sequencing input: blood. The TCR sequence derives from a young man with Graves' ophthalmopathy. CDR3 amino acids: CASSFGPEMYEQYF. The CDR3 DNA reads TGTGCCAGCAGCTTCGGCCCGGAGATGTACGAGCAGTACTTC.